This is a list of T cell receptor beta chains from one sample in a study of T cell responses to AZD1222 COVID-19 vaccine. TCRdb keeps only in-frame clones here, not all; method: immunoSEQ multiplex PCR. The profile shows 85,000 to 130,000 clones, about 87% of them singletons. The input for sequencing was peripheral blood, taken on day 0 of AZD1222 vaccination. The receptors derive from an adult in good health. CDR3s include the opening cysteine and the closing phenylalanine or tryptophan. The D gene is left open where the match is weak. Clone size is given for some rows only: seen once, a few or many times, or a class if the clone is expanded.

clone_size	v_call	d_call	j_call	cdr3_nt	cdr3_aa
NA	TRBV28	TRBD1	TRBJ2-3	TGTGCCACCATAGACAGGGAAAGTAGGGATACGCAGTATTTT	CATIDRESRDTQYF
once	TRBV27	NA	TRBJ1-2	TGTGCCAGCAGTTTCCGAGCTAACTATGGCTACACCTTC	CASSFRANYGYTF
NA	TRBV3-1/TRBV3-2	NA	TRBJ2-2	TGTGCCAGCAGCCGGACGGCGAACACCGGGGAGCTGTTTTTT	CASSRTANTGELFF
once	TRBV29-1	TRBD1	TRBJ2-3	TGCAGCGTGGCGGACAGGGGGCTGTGGGATACGCAGTATTTT	CSVADRGLWDTQYF
NA	TRBV24-1	NA	TRBJ1-5	TGTGCCACCAGTTCAGGGGGCAATCAGCCCCAGCATTTT	CATSSGGNQPQHF
NA	TRBV6-2/TRBV6-3	NA	TRBJ1-1	TGTGCCAGCAGTCATACGTCTAAGCGGGCTTTCTTT	CASSHTSKRAFF
NA	TRBV5-6	NA	TRBJ1-1	TGTGCCAGCAGCACCGGGATGGGCCCTGAAGCTTTCTTT	CASSTGMGPEAFF
NA	TRBV4-1	TRBD1	TRBJ1-1	TGCGCCAGCAGCCGTCGACAGGGAGGCTCTGAAGCTTTCTTT	CASSRRQGGSEAFF
NA	TRBV7-2	NA	TRBJ1-1	TGTGCCAGCAGCCCGTGGCCGGGTACAATGAACACTGAAGCTTTCTTT	CASSPWPGTMNTEAFF
NA	TRBV5-1	TRBD1	TRBJ2-5	TGCGCCAGCAGCTTGGCCGTTGCGGGACAGGGGGAGACCCAGTACTTC	CASSLAVAGQGETQYF